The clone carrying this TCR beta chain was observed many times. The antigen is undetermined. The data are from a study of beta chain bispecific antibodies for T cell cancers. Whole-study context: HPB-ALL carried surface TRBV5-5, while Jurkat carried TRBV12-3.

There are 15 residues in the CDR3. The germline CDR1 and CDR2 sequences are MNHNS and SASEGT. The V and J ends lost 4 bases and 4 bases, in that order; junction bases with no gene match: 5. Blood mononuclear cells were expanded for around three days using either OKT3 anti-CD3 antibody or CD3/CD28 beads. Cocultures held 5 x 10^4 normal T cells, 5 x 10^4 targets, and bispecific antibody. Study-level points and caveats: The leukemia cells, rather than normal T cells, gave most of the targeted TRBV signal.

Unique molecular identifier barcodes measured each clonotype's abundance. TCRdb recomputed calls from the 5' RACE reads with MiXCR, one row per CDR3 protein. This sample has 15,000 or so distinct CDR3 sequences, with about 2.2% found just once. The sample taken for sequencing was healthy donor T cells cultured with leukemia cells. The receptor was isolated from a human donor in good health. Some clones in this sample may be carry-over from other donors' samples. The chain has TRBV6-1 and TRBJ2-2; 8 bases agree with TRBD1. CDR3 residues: CASSAQGAGTGELFF. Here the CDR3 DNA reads TGTGCCAGCAGTGCGCAGGGGGCTGGCACCGGGGAGCTGTTTTTT.